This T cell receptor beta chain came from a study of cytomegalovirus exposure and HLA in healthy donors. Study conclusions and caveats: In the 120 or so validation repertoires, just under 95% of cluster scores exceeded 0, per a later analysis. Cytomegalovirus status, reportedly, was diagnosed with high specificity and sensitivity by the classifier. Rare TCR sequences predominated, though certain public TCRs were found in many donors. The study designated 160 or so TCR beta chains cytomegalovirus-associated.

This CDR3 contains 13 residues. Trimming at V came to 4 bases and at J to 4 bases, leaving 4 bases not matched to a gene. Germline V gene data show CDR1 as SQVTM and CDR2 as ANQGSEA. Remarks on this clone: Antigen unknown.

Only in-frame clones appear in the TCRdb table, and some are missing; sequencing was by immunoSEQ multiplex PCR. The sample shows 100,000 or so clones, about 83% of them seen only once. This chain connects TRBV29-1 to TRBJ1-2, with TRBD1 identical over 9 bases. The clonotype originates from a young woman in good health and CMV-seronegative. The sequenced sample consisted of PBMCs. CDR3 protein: CSVAVTGGYGYTF. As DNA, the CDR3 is TGCAGCGTTGCTGTGACAGGGGGCTATGGCTACACCTTC. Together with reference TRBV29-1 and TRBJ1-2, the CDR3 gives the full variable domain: SAVISQKPSRDICQRGTSLTIQCQVDSQVTMMFWYRQQPGQSLTLIATANQGSEATYESGFVIDKFPISRPNLTFSTLTVSNMSPEDSSIYLCSVAVTGGYGYTFGSGTRLTVV.